The 17 T cell receptor beta chains below come from one sample, sequenced in a study of T cells of healthy individuals. TCRdb re-analysed the 5' RACE reads in MiXCR, keeping a single row per CDR3 protein. The data hold more than 85,000 distinct CDR3 sequences, with 15% to 20% observed a single time. The origin of the receptors is a human donor in good health.

This clonotype was counted a few times. The chain carries TRBV24-1 and TRBJ2-2; D may match TRBD1 or TRBD2 (6 bases each). The CDR3 loop spans 15 amino acids. V lost 1 base, J lost 6 bases, and 11 bases lay in between. Per germline, CDR1 KGHDR and CDR2 SFDVKD. Here the CDR3 reads CATSDLTGGSGELFF. The CDR3 DNA reads as TGTGCCACCAGTGATTTAACCGGGGGCTCCGGGGAGCTGTTTTTT.

The genes are TRBV9 and TRBJ2-3; TRBD2 agrees at 8 bases. The CDR3 is 15 residues long. After removal of 4 bases from V and 2 bases from J, the junction contained 6 bases not matched to a gene. Germline CDR1 SGDLS, CDR2 YYNGEE. CDR3 loop: CASSRGGSLTDTQYF. In nucleotides, the CDR3 is TGTGCCAGCAGCCGGGGGGGTTCTCTCACAGATACGCAGTATTTT.

This clonotype has just a few counts. The CDR3 coding sequence is TGTGCCAGCAGCTTAATTGGCATTACCTACGAGCAGTACTTC. Translation gives CASSLIGITYEQYF. V is TRBV7-2 and J is TRBJ2-7; D gene uncertain. The germline CDR1 and CDR2 sequences are SGHTA and FQGNSA. Trimming pared 2 bases from V and 2 bases from J, leaving 10 bases between. The CDR3 covers 14 residues.

The chain carries TRBV29-1 and TRBJ1-5; TRBD1 might be the D (5 bases). The CDR3 contains 13 residues. Per germline, CDR1 SQVTM and CDR2 ANQGSEA. Trimming removed 4 bases from V and 4 bases from J, with 11 bases in between. In DNA form, the CDR3 reads TGCAGCGTTGTGGTACAGGTGAATCAGCCCCAGCATTTT. It is translated as CSVVVQVNQPQHF.

This rearrangement joins TRBV4-3 to TRBJ2-3, with 8 bases lining up with TRBD2. CDR1 LGHNA and CDR2 YSLEER come from the germline V gene. This CDR3 has 16 residues. V was clipped by 4 bases and J by 0 bases; unmatched bases: 6. CDR3 nucleotide sequence: TGCGCCAGCAGCCTTAGAGGCGGGGGGAGCACAGATACGCAGTATTTT. Translated: CASSLRGGGSTDTQYF.

The V gene is TRBV2, the J gene TRBJ2-1, with D possibly TRBD2 on 6 matching bases. The V end was cut by 7 bases, the J end by 4 bases, with 8 bases between. Looked up from germline, CDR1 is SNHLY and CDR2 is FYNNEI. This CDR3 has 12 amino acids. In nucleotides, the CDR3 is TGTGCCAGCACGCGGGGATACAATGAGCAGTTCTTC. It specifies CASTRGYNEQFF.

This clonotype was seen only a few times. The chain links TRBV7-8 to TRBJ2-7; TRBD1 matches at 12 bases. Looked up from germline, CDR1 is SGHVS and CDR2 is FQNEAQ. V lost 3 bases, J lost 6 bases, and 6 bases stayed unmatched. The CDR3 has 15 amino acids. DNA for the CDR3: TGTGCCAGCAGCTTCGGGACAGGGGGCGAAGGCGAGCAGTACTTC. This codes for CASSFGTGGEGEQYF.

This sequence joins TRBV27 and TRBJ1-2; 7 bases align to TRBD1. The V gene end was trimmed by 8 bases and the J gene end by 4 bases; junction bases not matched to a gene: 7. This CDR3 has 13 residues. From germline, CDR1 is MNHEY and CDR2 SMNVEV (reference sequence). Written as DNA, the CDR3 is TGTGCCAGCCGAGACAGGGTTAGCTATGGCTACACCTTC. The encoded protein is CASRDRVSYGYTF.

The chain is built from TRBV28 and TRBJ2-7, with 7 bases matching TRBD1. V trimming: 6 bases; J trimming: 3 bases; junction bases outside the gene matches: 5. CDR1 and CDR2 from the germline V gene are MDHEN and SYDVKM. The length of the CDR3 is 13 residues. CDR3 residues: CASSLGQDYEQYF. The CDR3 DNA is TGTGCCAGCAGCTTAGGACAGGACTACGAGCAGTACTTC.

The chain combines TRBV29-1 with TRBJ2-7, with 8 bases identical to TRBD1. CDR3 length: 12 amino acids. Per the germline V gene, CDR1 is SQVTM and CDR2 is ANQGSEA. The trim removed 7 bases at V and 2 bases at J, leaving 4 bases unmatched. This chain's CDR3 is CSAGQGTYEQYF. CDR3 DNA sequence: TGCAGCGCCGGACAGGGAACCTACGAGCAGTACTTC.

The V and J genes are TRBV6-2 or TRBV6-3 and TRBJ2-7, with TRBD1 matching 7 bases. The CDR3 contains 16 residues. With 2 bases clipped from V and 3 bases from J, the junction kept 10 bases outside the gene matches. Germline V lookup: CDR1 MNHEY, CDR2 SVGEGT. In DNA, the CDR3 is TGTGCCAGCAGTTACCCCGGACAGGCTGTACGCTACGAGCAGTACTTC. Its protein is CASSYPGQAVRYEQYF.

This clonotype was observed many times. The chain is built from TRBV9 and TRBJ2-2; weak D call: TRBD1 (6 bases). V was cut by 0 bases and J by 4 bases, with 16 bases left in between. Per the germline V gene, CDR1 is SGDLS and CDR2 is YYNGEE. The CDR3 has 17 residues. In DNA form, the CDR3 reads TGTGCCAGCAGCGTAGGAGGCCAGGGGTTCAGCACCGGGGAGCTGTTTTTT. This encodes CASSVGGQGFSTGELFF.

The V gene is TRBV4-1, the J gene TRBJ2-7; D is ambiguous. CDR3 length: 14 amino acids. The V end was cut by 0 bases, the J end by 6 bases, with 12 bases between. Germline V gene lookup returns CDR1 MGHRA and CDR2 YSYEKL. The CDR3 loop reads CASSQDLGPREQYF. CDR3 in DNA: TGCGCCAGCAGCCAAGATTTGGGCCCCCGCGAGCAGTACTTC.

Sample share makes this clonotype medium-sized (0.01 to 0.1%). The rearrangement joins TRBV11-1 to TRBJ2-1; D may be TRBD1 (7 bases). This CDR3 region has 15 residues. Germline V lookup: CDR1 SGHAT, CDR2 FQDESV (reference sequence). Trimming left V 1 base short and J 4 bases short, with 11 bases between. The CDR3 protein is CASSLGRGDYNEQFF. CDR3 nucleotide sequence: TGTGCCAGCAGCTTAGGCAGGGGGGATTACAATGAGCAGTTCTTC.

This clonotype has a count of ten or more. This rearrangement joins TRBV6-5 to TRBJ2-7; D is undetermined. The CDR3 extends over 14 amino acids. The germline gives CDR1 MNHEY, CDR2 SVGAGI. V lost 5 bases to trimming and J lost 1 base, with 12 bases between them. CDR3 bases: TGTGCCAGCAGTGCCACTTACTCTTCCTACGAGCAGTACTTC. It specifies CASSATYSSYEQYF.

This clonotype was detected ten times or more. This chain joins TRBV6-6 and TRBJ2-1; no clear D. Germline CDR1 MNHNY, CDR2 SVGAGI (reference sequence). V was shortened by 5 bases and J by 3 bases, with 14 bases between the two germline ends. The CDR3 covers 15 residues. CDR3 DNA: TGTGCCAGCAGTGCCCGTGGCCAGGTCTACAATGAGCAGTTCTTC. Residues: CASSARGQVYNEQFF.

This chain connects TRBV14 to TRBJ2-7; D perhaps matches TRBD1 (6 bases). The V gene lost 0 bases and the J gene lost 6 bases, with 15 bases spanning the gap. This CDR3 contains 15 residues. Looked up from germline, CDR1 is SGHDN and CDR2 is FVKESK. The CDR3 DNA follows: TGTGCCAGCAGCCAAGATGGACAGTTATACCTCGAGCAGTACTTC. Translation: CASSQDGQLYLEQYF.